This T cell receptor (beta chain) was identified in a study of blood T cell repertoires in COVID-19. About the study: Samples representing acute and convalescent COVID-19 were sourced from the United States, Italy and Spain. Sample material is recorded as cDNA or gDNA derived from T cells, B-cell-depleted T cells, or PBMCs.

The CDR3 has 15 residues. The germline gives CDR1 ENHRY, CDR2 SYGVKD. The junction had 10 bases not matched to a gene; V was cut back by 11 bases and J by 1 base. Enrolled during active infection, Seattle patients were then followed longitudinally. As handled by the study authors: Nucleated cell counts were estimated from reference gene primer amplification. Repertoires were generated with immunoSEQ multiplex PCR, while TCRdb's copy carries only in-frame clones and drops some. V, J and clone size are taken as reported in that table, and D and trimming were inferred from the DNA itself. Of roughly 200,000 clones listed, about 83% are singletons.

The rearrangement joins TRBV10-3 to TRBJ2-3, with TRBD2 matching over 9 bases. The source material was peripheral blood. The sequence derives from a woman aged 25 to 39 with COVID-19, enrolled during active disease. CDR3 sequence reads: CASQPLAGRTDTQYF. The DNA for the CDR3 is TGTGCCTCACAACCTCTAGCGGGGCGCACAGATACGCAGTATTTT.